Listed below are T cell receptor beta chains from one sample, sequenced in a study of breast tumors, draining lymph nodes, adjacent tissues. TCRdb reanalysed the multiplex PCR reads using MiXCR and keeps one entry per CDR3 protein. Among some 170,000 distinct CDR3 sequences listed, around 33% were seen once. The sequenced sample was axillary lymph node tissue. These receptors all come from a female donor with breast cancer. Some clones in this sample may be carry-over from other donors' samples. Both conserved end residues are part of each CDR3. Fields, in order: V gene, CDR3 protein.

TRBV18	CASSPVGGGDQYF
TRBV28	CASSLRLISNQPQHF
TRBV7-2	CASSPGLAGVLYEQYF
TRBV6-5	CASSIGGLPTADTQYF
TRBV30	CAWKGQSNNSPLHF
TRBV6-1	CASSELSGSFVLTF
TRBV4-1	CASSQDPLAGGPVGEQFF
TRBV20-1	CSAGTGLSYGYTF
TRBV20-1	CSARDQGFEAFF
TRBV12-3/TRBV12-4	CASSLQGAARYF
TRBV5-6	CASSGGEEASYEQYF
TRBV6-1	CASSEALGGYEQYF
TRBV6-5	CASIGTGYGYTF
TRBV7-9	CAGSPGDRAAFF
TRBV27	CASSLGPGPGDSEQFF
TRBV11-1	CASSQVEGQGAHNEQFF
TRBV15	CATSSKEGRQNTGELFF
TRBV5-4	CASSVSGAAADTQYF
TRBV20-1	CSASGLQMNTEAFF
TRBV5-1	CASVLHGEQFF
TRBV7-7	CASSSGASYEQYF
TRBV7-2	CASSFSTSMKTGFHNEQFF
TRBV24-1	CATTQWGGTYNEQFF
TRBV6-5	CASSGGTLAGDYEQYF
TRBV7-2	CASSWTDRAGTQYF
TRBV14	CASSQGGLLATQYF
TRBV19	CASSRRESGNTIYF
TRBV10-3	CAISGGRGRTEQYF
TRBV29-1	CSVEESGRAYNGYTF
TRBV12-3/TRBV12-4	CASSCDRVDENEQFF
TRBV6-1	CASRLDRNQPQHF
TRBV2	CASSGSYPGANVLTF
TRBV12-3/TRBV12-4	CASSGYRGTGYTF
TRBV20-1	CSGKGPGNTIYF
TRBV10-3	CAISLRELFF
TRBV2	CASSELLDSYNEQFF
TRBV5-1	CASSLNGANEKLFF
TRBV20-1	CSANPLAGVANEQFF
TRBV28	CASSETGARGNTIYF
TRBV7-3	CASSVPTPFDTGDLFF
TRBV12-3/TRBV12-4	CASSPPSGGTDTQYF